This entry describes one TCR beta chain. The data were produced by immunoSEQ multiplex PCR, yet TCRdb's version contains in-frame clones alone and is incomplete. This repertoire shows around 260,000 clones, about 85% found once; its top ten account for 0.87%. Seattle researchers signed up patients amid active infection and tracked them longitudinally. V was pared by 7 bases and J by 6 bases, with 15 bases between. The CDR3 is made up of 13 amino acids. Germline V gene sequence: CDR1 SNHLY, CDR2 FYNNEI. This record comes from a study of blood T cell repertoires in COVID-19. Turning to the study itself: The study drew acute and convalescent COVID-19 samples from the United States, Italy and Spain.

The sample comprised peripheral blood. The chain uses TRBV2 and TRBJ1-2; D ambiguous. This sequence originates from a human donor with COVID-19, enrolled during active disease. The donor label of this sample is uncertain. The CDR3 region is CASTLEDLHGYTF. CDR3 coding DNA: TGTGCCAGCACTCTTGAGGATCTACATGGCTACACCTTC.